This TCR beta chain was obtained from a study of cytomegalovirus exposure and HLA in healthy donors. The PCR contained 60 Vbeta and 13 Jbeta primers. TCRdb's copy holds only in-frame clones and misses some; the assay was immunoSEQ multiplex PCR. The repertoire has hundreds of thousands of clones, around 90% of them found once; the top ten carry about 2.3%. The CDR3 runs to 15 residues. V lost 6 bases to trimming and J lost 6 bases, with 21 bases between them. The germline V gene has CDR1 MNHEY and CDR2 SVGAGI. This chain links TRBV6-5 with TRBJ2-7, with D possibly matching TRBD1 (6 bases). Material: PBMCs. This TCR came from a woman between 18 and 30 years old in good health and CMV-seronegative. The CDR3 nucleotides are TGTGCCAGCAGCAGTTACGGGACACTGGTTTCCGAGCAGTACTTC. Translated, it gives CASSSYGTLVSEQYF.